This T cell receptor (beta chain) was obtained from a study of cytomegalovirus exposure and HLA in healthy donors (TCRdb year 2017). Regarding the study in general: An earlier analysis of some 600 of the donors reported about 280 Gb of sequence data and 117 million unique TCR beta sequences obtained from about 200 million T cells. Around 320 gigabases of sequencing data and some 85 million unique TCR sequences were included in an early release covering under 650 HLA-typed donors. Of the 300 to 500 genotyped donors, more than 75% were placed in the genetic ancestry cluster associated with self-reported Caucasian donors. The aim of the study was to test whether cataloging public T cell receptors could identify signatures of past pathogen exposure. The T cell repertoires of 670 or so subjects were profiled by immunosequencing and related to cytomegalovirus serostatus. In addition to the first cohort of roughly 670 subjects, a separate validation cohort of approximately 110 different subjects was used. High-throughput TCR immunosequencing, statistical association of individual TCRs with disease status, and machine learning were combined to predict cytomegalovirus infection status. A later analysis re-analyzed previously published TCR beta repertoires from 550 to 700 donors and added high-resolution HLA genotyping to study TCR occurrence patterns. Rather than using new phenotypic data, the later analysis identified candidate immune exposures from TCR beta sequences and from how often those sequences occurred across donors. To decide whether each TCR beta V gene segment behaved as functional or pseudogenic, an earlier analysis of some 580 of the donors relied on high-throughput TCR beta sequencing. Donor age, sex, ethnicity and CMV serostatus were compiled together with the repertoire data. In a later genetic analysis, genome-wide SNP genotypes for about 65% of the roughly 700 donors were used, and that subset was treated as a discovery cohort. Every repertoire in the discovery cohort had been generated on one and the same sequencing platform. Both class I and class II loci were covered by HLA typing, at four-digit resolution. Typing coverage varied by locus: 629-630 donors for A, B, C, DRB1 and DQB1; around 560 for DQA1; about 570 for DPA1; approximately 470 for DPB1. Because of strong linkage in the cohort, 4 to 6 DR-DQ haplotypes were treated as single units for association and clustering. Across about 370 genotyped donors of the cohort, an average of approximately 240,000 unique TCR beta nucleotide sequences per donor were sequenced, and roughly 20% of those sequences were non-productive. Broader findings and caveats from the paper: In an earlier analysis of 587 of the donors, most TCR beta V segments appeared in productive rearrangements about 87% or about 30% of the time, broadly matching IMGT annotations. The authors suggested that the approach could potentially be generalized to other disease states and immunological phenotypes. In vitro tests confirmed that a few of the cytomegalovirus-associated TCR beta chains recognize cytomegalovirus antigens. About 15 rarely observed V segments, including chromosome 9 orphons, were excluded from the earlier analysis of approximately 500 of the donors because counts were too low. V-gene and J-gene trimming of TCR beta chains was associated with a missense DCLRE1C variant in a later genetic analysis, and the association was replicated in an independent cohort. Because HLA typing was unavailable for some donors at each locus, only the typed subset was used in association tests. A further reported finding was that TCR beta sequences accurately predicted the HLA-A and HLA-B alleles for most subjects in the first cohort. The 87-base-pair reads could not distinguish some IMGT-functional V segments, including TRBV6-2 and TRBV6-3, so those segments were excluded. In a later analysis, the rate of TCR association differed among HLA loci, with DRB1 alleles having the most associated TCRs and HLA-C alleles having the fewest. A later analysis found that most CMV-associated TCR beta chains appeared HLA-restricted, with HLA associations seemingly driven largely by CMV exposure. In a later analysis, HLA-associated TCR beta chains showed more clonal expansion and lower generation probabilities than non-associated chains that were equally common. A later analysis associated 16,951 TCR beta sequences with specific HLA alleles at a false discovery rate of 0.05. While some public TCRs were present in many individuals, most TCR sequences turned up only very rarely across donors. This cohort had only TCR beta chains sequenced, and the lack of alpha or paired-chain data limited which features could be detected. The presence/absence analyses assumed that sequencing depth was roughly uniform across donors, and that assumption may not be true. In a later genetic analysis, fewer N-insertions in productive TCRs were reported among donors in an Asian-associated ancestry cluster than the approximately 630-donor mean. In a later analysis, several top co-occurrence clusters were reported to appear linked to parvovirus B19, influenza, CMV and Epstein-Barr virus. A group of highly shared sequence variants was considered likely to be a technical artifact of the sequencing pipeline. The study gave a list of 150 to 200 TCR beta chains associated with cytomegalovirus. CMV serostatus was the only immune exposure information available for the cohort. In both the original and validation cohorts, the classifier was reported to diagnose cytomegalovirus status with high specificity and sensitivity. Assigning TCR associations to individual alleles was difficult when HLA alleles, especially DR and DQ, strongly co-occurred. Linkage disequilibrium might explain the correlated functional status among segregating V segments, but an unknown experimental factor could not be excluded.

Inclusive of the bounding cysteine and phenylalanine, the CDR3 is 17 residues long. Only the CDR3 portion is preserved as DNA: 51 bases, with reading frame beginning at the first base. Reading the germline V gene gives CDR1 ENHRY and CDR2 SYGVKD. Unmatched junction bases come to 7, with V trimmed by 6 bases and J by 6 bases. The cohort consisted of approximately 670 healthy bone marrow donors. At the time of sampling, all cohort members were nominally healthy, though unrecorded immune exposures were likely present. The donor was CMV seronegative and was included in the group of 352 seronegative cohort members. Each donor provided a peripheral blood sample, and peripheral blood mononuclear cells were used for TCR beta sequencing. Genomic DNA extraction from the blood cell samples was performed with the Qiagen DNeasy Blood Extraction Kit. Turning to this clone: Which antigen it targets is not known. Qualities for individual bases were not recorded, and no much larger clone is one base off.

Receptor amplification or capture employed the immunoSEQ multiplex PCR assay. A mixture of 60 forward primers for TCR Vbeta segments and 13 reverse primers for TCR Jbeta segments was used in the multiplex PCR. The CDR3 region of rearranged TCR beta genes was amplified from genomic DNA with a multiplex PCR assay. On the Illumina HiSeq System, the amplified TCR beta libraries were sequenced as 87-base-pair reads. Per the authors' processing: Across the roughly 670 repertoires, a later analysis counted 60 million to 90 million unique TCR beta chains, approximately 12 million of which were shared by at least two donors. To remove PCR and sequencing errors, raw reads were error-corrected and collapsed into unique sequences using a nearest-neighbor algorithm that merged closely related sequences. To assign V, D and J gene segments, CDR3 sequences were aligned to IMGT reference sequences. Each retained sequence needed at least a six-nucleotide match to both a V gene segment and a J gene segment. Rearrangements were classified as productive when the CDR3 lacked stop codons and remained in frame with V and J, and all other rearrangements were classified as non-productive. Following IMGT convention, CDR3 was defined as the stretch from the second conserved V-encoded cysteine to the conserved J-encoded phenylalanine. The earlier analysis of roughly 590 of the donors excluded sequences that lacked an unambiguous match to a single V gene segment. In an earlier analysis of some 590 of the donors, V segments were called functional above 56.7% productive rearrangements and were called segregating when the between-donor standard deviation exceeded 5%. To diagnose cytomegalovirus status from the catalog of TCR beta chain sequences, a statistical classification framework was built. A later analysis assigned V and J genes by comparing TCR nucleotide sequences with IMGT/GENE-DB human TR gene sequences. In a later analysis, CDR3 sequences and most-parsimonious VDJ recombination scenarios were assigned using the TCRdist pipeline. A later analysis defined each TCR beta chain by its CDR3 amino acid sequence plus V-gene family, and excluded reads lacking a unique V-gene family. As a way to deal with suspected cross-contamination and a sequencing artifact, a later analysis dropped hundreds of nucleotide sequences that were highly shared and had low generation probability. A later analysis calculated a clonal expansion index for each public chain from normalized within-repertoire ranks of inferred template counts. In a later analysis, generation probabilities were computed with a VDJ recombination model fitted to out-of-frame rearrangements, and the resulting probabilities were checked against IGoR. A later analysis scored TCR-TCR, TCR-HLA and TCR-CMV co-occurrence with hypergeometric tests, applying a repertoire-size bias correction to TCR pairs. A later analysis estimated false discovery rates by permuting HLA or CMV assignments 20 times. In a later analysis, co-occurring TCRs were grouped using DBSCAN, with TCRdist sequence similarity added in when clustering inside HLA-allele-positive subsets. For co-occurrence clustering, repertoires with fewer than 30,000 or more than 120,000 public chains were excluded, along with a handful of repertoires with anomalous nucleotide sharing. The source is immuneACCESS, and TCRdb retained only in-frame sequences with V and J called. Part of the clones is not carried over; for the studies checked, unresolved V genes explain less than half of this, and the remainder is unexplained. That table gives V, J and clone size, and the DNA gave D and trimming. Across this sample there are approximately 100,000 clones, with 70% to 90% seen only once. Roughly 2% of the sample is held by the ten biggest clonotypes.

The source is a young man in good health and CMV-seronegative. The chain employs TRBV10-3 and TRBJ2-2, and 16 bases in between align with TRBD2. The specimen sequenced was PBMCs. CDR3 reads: CAISPGTSGGAPGELFF. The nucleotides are TGTGCCATCAGCCCCGGGACTAGCGGGGGGGCCCCCGGGGAGCTGTTTTTT.